This section outlines one T cell receptor (beta chain) sequence together with its context. The data derive from a study of blood T cell repertoires in COVID-19. There are 15 residues in the CDR3. V lost 7 bases and J lost 6; bases outside the gene matches: 9. The germline CDR1 and CDR2 sequences are SGHTA and FQGNSA. Libraries were prepared by immunoSEQ multiplex PCR; TCRdb keeps only in-frame clonotypes and omits some of them. This sample has 85,000 to 95,000 clones, with approximately 86% found just once. The clonotype originates from a woman aged 80 or older with acute or convalescent COVID-19. This chain uses TRBV7-2 with TRBJ2-1; TRBD2 matches 10 bases. The sample comprised peripheral blood. Here the CDR3 DNA reads TGTGCCAGCAACCAACTAGCGGGGTTGGGCAATGAGCAGTTCTTC. As protein: CASNQLAGLGNEQFF.